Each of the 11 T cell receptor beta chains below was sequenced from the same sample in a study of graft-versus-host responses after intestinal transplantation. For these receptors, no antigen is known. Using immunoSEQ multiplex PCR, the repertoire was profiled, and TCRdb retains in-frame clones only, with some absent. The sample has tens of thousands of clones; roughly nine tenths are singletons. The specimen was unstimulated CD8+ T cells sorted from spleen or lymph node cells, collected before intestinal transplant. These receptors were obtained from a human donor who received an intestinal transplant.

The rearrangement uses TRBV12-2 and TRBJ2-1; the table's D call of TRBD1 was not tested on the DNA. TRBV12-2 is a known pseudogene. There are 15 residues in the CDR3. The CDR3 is CASRGRCTAGNEQFF. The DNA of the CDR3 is TGTGCAAGTCGGGGCCGTTGCACAGCTGGCAATGAGCAGTTCTTC.

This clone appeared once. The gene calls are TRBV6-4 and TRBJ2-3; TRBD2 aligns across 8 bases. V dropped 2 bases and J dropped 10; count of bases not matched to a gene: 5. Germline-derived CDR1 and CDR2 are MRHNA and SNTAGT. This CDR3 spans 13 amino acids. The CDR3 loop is CASSDGGLASQYF. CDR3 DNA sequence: TGTGCCAGCAGTGACGGAGGACTAGCCTCGCAGTATTTT.

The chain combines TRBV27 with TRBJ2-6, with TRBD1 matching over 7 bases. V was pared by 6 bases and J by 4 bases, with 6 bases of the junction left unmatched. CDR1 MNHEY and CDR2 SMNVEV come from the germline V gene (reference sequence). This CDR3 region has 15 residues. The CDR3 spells CASSARGSGANVLTF. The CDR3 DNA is TGTGCCAGCAGCGCCAGGGGGTCCGGGGCCAACGTCCTGACTTTC. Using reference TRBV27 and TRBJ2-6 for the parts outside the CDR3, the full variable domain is EAQVTQNPRYLITVTGKKLTVTCSQNMNHEYMSWYRQDPGLGLRQIYYSMNVEVTDKGDVPEGYKVSRKEKRNFPLILESPSPNQTSLYFCASSARGSGANVLTFGAGSRLTVL.

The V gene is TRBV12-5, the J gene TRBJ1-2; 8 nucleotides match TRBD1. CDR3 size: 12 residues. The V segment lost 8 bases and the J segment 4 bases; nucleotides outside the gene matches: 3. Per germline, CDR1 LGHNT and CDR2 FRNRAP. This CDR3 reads CASSDRGYGYTF. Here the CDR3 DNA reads TGTGCTAGTTCTGACAGGGGCTATGGCTACACCTTC. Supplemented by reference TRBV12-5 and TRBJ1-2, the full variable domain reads DARVTQTPRHKVTEMGQEVTMRCQPILGHNTVFWYRQTMMQGLELLAYFRNRAPLDDSGMPKDRFSAEMPDATLATLKIQPSEPRDSAVYFCASSDRGYGYTFGSGTRLTVV.

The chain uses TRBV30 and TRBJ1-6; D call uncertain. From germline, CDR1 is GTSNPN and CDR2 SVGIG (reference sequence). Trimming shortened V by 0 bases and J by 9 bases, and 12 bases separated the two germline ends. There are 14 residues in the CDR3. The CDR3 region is CAWSVAPRGSPLHF. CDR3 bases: TGTGCCTGGAGTGTCGCCCCACGCGGTTCACCCCTCCACTTT. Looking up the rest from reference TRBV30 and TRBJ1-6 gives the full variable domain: SQTIHQWPATLVQPVGSPLSLECTVEGTSNPNLYWYRQAAGRGLQLLFYSVGIGQISSEVPQNLSASRPQDRQFILSSKKLLLSDSGFYLCAWSVAPRGSPLHFGNGTRLTVT.

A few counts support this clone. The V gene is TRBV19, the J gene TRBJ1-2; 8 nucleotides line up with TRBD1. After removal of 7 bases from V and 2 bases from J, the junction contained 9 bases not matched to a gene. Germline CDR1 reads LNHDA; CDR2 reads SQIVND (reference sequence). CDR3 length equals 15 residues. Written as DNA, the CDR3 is TGTGCCAGTAACAAGGACAGGGATGTAAACTATGGCTACACCTTC. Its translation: CASNKDRDVNYGYTF.

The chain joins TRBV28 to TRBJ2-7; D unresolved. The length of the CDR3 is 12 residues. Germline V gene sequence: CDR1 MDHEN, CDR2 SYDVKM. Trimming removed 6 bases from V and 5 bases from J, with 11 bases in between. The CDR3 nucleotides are TGTGCCAGCAGGGCCCTCTTGGACGAGCAGTACTTC. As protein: CASRALLDEQYF. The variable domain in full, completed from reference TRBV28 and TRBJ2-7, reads DVKVTQSSRYLVKRTGEKVFLECVQDMDHENMFWYRQDPGLGLRLIYFSYDVKMKEKGDIPEGYSVSREKKERFSLILESASTNQTSMYLCASRALLDEQYFGPGTRLTVT.

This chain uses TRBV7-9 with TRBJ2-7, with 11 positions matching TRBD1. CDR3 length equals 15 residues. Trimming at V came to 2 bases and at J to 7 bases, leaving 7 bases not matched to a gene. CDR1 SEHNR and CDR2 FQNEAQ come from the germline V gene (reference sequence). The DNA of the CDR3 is TGTGCCAGCAGCTTATCTGGGACAGGGGGGAGTGAGCAGTACTTC. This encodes CASSLSGTGGSEQYF.

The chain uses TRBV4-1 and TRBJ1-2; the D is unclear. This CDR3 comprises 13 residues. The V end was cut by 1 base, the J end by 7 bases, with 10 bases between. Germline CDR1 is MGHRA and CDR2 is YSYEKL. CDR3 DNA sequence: TGCGCCAGCAGCCAAGTCGACTTCGCTGGCTACACCTTC. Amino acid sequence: CASSQVDFAGYTF.

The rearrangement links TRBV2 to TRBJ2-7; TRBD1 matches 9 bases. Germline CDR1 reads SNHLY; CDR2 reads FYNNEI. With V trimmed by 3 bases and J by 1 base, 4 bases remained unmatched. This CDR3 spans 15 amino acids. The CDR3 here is CASSEVGTGSYEQYF. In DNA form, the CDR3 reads TGTGCCAGCAGTGAGGTCGGGACAGGGTCCTACGAGCAGTACTTC.

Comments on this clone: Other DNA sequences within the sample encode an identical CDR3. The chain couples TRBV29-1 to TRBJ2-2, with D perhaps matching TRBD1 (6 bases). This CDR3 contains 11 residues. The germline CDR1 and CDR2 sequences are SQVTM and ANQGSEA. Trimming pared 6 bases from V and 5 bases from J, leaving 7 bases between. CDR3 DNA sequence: TGCAGCGTACAGGGAACCGGGGAGCTGTTTTTT. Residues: CSVQGTGELFF.